Below, 18 T cell receptor beta chains from the same sample are listed, as sequenced in a study. Some clones are missing from TCRdb's copy, which holds only in-frame ones; the method was immunoSEQ multiplex PCR. The sample consists of 55,000 to 70,000 clones, just over 90% of them appearing once. Sequenced material: PBMCs. Receptor source: a man between 40 and 49 years old with rheumatoid arthritis.

This chain joins TRBV5-1 and TRBJ2-2, with TRBD1 identical over 7 bases. The CDR3 has 15 residues. Germline-derived CDR1 and CDR2 are SGHRS and YFSETQ. Trimming removed 4 bases from V and 4 bases from J; junction bases left unmatched: 7. The CDR3 reads CASSRDSIFTGELFF. The CDR3 DNA follows: TGCGCCAGCAGCCGGGACAGCATATTCACCGGGGAGCTGTTTTTT.

The rearrangement links TRBV5-5 to TRBJ1-2; TRBD1 matches at 9 bases. Germline V gives CDR1 SGHKS, CDR2 YYEKEE (reference sequence). This CDR3 comprises 16 residues. V dropped 4 bases and J dropped 4; count of bases not matched to a gene: 11. CDR3 nucleotides: TGTGCCAGCAGCAGTCAGATTCCGGGACAGGGCTATGGCTACACCTTC. It translates to CASSSQIPGQGYGYTF.

This clone showed up just once. The V and J genes are TRBV5-6 and TRBJ2-3, with no clear D. V lost 0 bases to trimming and J lost 4 bases, with 15 bases between them. This CDR3 comprises 16 residues. CDR1 and CDR2 from the germline V gene are SGHDT and YYEEEE. Written as DNA, the CDR3 is TGTGCCAGCAGCTTGGGAGGTCTAGTCAAAGCAGATACGCAGTATTTT. It yields the protein CASSLGGLVKADTQYF. Full variable domain (remainder filled in from reference TRBV5-6 and TRBJ2-3): DAGVTQSPTHLIKTRGQQVTLRCSPKSGHDTVSWYQQALGQGPQFIFQYYEEEERQRGNFPDRFSGHQFPNYSSELNVNALLLGDSALYLCASSLGGLVKADTQYFGPGTRLTVL.

The chain employs TRBV3-1 (or the pseudogene TRBV3-2) and TRBJ1-5; no clear D. Looked up from germline, CDR1 is LGHDT and CDR2 is YNNKEL (reference sequence). V was shortened by 4 bases and J by 2 bases, with 6 bases between the two germline ends. This CDR3 region has 13 residues. The CDR3, as DNA: TGTGCCAGCAGCCCTAATGGCAATCAGCCCCAGCATTTT. This translates into CASSPNGNQPQHF.

The CDR3 here is CASSFLSTGDEKLFF. CDR3 nucleotide sequence: TGTGCCAGCAGCTTTTTATCGACAGGGGATGAAAAACTGTTTTTT. The chain couples TRBV7-9 to TRBJ1-4; 8 bases align to TRBD1. Germline V CDR1 and CDR2: SEHNR, FQNEAQ (reference sequence). The ends lost 3 bases at V and 6 bases at J; junction bases unmatched: 6. The CDR3 is made up of 15 amino acids.

The V gene is TRBV12-3 or TRBV12-4, the J gene TRBJ1-2, with no clear D. CDR3 length: 13 residues. Trimming took 2 bases from V and 5 from J, leaving 9 bases between them. This CDR3 is CASSLNVEYGYTF. CDR3 in DNA: TGTGCCAGCAGTTTAAACGTTGAGTATGGCTACACCTTC.

This rearrangement joins TRBV5-1 to TRBJ1-3; 9 positions match TRBD1. J was trimmed by 0 bases and V by 0 bases; bases with no gene match: 1. CDR3 size: 16 residues. The germline V gene encodes CDR1 SGHRS and CDR2 YFSETQ. CDR3 protein: CASSLGDRASGNTIYF. CDR3 nucleotides: TGCGCCAGCAGCTTGGGGGACAGGGCCTCTGGAAACACCATATATTTT.

This sequence joins TRBV6-6 and TRBJ2-7; D tentatively reads TRBD1 or TRBD2 (5 bases each). Germline CDR1 and CDR2: MNHNY and SVGAGI (reference sequence). Trimming removed 6 bases at V and 3 bases at J, with 12 bases between. CDR3 length: 13 amino acids. The CDR3 coding sequence is TGTGCCAGCAGCCCGGGACGGCACTACGAGCAGTACTTC. It translates to CASSPGRHYEQYF.

The chain uses TRBV24-1 and TRBJ2-7; tentatively, D is TRBD2 (5 bases). V dropped 5 bases and J dropped 6 bases, with 13 bases sitting between them. Germline CDR1 KGHDR, CDR2 SFDVKD. The CDR3 runs 13 residues. CDR3 residues: CATSALRGGEQYF. DNA for the CDR3: TGTGCCACCAGTGCTTTAAGAGGAGGCGAGCAGTACTTC.

This chain joins TRBV7-9 and TRBJ2-7; 9 bases match TRBD2. The ends lost 6 bases at V and 5 bases at J; junction bases unmatched: 5. In germline, CDR1 is SEHNR, CDR2 FQNEAQ (reference sequence). CDR3 size: 13 residues. CDR3: CASSWTSVHEQYF. In DNA form, the CDR3 reads TGTGCCAGCAGTTGGACTAGCGTCCACGAGCAGTACTTC.

V gene TRBV5-5 combines with J gene TRBJ1-4; D uncertain. CDR1 SGHKS and CDR2 YYEKEE come from the germline V gene (reference sequence). The CDR3 contains 16 residues. V was trimmed by 4 bases and J by 0 bases, leaving 13 bases between them. Here the CDR3 reads CASSPMSRATNEKLFF. CDR3 sequence (DNA): TGTGCCAGCAGCCCCATGTCTAGGGCAACTAATGAAAAACTGTTTTTT.

This rearrangement joins TRBV7-6 to TRBJ2-2; TRBD1 agrees at 9 bases. V lost 4 bases to trimming and J lost 4 bases; unmatched junction nucleotides: 7. This CDR3 is 16 amino acids long. Germline CDR1 and CDR2: SGHVS and FNYEAQ. In DNA form, the CDR3 reads TGTGCCAGCAGCTCCCGGGACAGGGTAGGCACCGGGGAGCTGTTTTTT. It yields the protein CASSSRDRVGTGELFF.

The chain couples TRBV30 to TRBJ1-6, with 10 bases fitting TRBD1. CDR1 and CDR2 from the germline V gene are GTSNPN and SVGIG (reference sequence). This CDR3 is built from 17 residues. After removal of 2 bases from V and 8 bases from J, the junction contained 12 bases not matched to a gene. As DNA, the CDR3 is TGTGCCTGGAGTCCCCGGGACAGGGGCTTTTTGGATTCACCCCTCCACTTT. This gives the protein CAWSPRDRGFLDSPLHF.

The V and J genes are TRBV9 and TRBJ2-1; D uncertain. Trimming removed 3 bases at V and 2 bases at J, with 12 bases between. The CDR3 has 15 amino acids. The germline V gene has CDR1 SGDLS and CDR2 YYNGEE. The CDR3 DNA is TGTGCCAGCAGCGCCCGGTCCGGAACCTACAATGAGCAGTTCTTC. Protein: CASSARSGTYNEQFF.

V gene TRBV19 combines with J gene TRBJ2-2; 8 nucleotides agree with TRBD1. The length of the CDR3 is 15 residues. Looked up from germline, CDR1 is LNHDA and CDR2 is SQIVND (reference sequence). The ends lost 6 bases at V and 2 bases at J; junction bases unmatched: 5. The DNA of the CDR3 is TGTGCCAGTAGCGACAGGGGCCTAAACACCGGGGAGCTGTTTTTT. Translation: CASSDRGLNTGELFF. Looking up the rest from reference TRBV19 and TRBJ2-2 gives the full variable domain: DGGITQSPKYLFRKEGQNVTLSCEQNLNHDAMYWYRQDPGQGLRLIYYSQIVNDFQKGDIAEGYSVSREKKESFPLTVTSAQKNPTAFYLCASSDRGLNTGELFFGEGSRLTVL.

The genes are TRBV18 and TRBJ1-6; D call uncertain. The CDR3 is made up of 16 amino acids. Per the germline V gene, CDR1 is KGHSH and CDR2 is LQKENI. V dropped 3 bases and J dropped 10 bases, with 19 bases sitting between them. CDR3 coding DNA: TGTGCCAGCTCACCCGAAACTACGTTAACTGGATCACCCCTCCACTTT. Translated, it gives CASSPETTLTGSPLHF.

This clone turned up a few times. J is TRBJ1-6 and V is TRBV5-1; D not certain. Trimming left V 3 bases short and J 7 bases short, with 14 bases between. This CDR3 has 15 residues. The V gene's germline CDR1 is SGHRS and CDR2 YFSETQ. In nucleotides, the CDR3 is TGCGCCAGCAGCTCCTCGCTGGGAGGAAATTCACCCCTCCACTTT. Translated, it gives CASSSSLGGNSPLHF.

The chain recombines TRBV7-2 with TRBJ1-6; 8 bases match TRBD1. The CDR3 spans 16 residues. The V segment lost 5 bases and the J segment 1 base; nucleotides outside the gene matches: 4. CDR1 is SGHTA and CDR2 is FQGNSA in the germline V gene. The CDR3 here is CASSEDRGSYNSPLHF. The CDR3 nucleotides read TGTGCCAGCAGCGAAGACAGGGGTTCCTATAATTCACCCCTCCACTTT.